The rows below give T cell receptor beta chains drawn from one sample of a study of T cells after somatic rescue of genetic block. TCRdb's copy holds only in-frame clones and misses some; the assay was immunoSEQ multiplex PCR. Of tens of thousands of clones listed, around 90% are singletons. The sample taken for sequencing was peripheral blood mononuclear cells (PBMCs). These receptor sequences come from a man in his forties. CDR3s include the opening cysteine and the closing phenylalanine or tryptophan. The D gene is left open where the match is weak. Only some rows state a clone size, as once, few, many or a class for expanded clones.

d_call j_call clone_size v_call cdr3_length cdr3_aa cdr3_nt
- TRBJ2-3 - TRBV11-2 12 CASSSNTDTQYF TGTGCCAGCAGCTCTAACACAGATACGCAGTATTTT
- TRBJ1-1 - TRBV7-8 12 CASSRGDQGAFF TGTGCCAGCAGCCGGGGGGACCAGGGAGCTTTCTTT
TRBD1 TRBJ2-5 - TRBV6-5 13 CASTKTGGETQYF TGTGCCAGCACTAAAACAGGGGGGGAGACCCAGTACTTC
TRBD2 TRBJ2-7 - TRBV2 13 CASRTSGSYEQYF TGTGCCAGCAGGACTAGCGGGAGCTACGAGCAGTACTTC
- TRBJ2-2 medium-sized TRBV29-1 14 CSAKGGPDTGELFF TGCAGCGCAAAGGGGGGGCCCGACACCGGGGAGCTGTTTTTT
- TRBJ2-1 once TRBV7-9 11 CASSILGEQFF TGTGCCAGCAGCATCCTCGGTGAGCAGTTCTTC
TRBD2 TRBJ2-7 - TRBV28 16 CASRGEREGGSYEQYF TGTGCCAGCAGGGGAGAGCGGGAGGGTGGGTCCTACGAGCAGTACTTC
- TRBJ1-2 - TRBV6-5 12 CASSRNRVGYTF TGTGCCAGCAGTCGAAACAGGGTTGGCTACACCTTC
- TRBJ1-1 - TRBV7-9 14 CASSLWGADTEAFF TGTGCCAGCAGCTTGTGGGGCGCAGACACTGAAGCTTTCTTT
TRBD2 TRBJ2-3 - TRBV7-8 15 CASSRLAGRADTQYF TGTGCCAGCAGCAGACTAGCGGGCCGGGCAGATACGCAGTATTTT
- TRBJ2-3 - TRBV11-3 13 CASSLRGTDTQYF TGTGCCAGCAGCTTACGGGGCACAGATACGCAGTATTTT
TRBD2 TRBJ2-1 - TRBV28 24 CASSLDVWTEAFGGRISDHGEQFF TGTGCCAGCAGTCTGGATGTTTGGACCGAGGCGTTTGGCGGGAGAATCTCTGATCACGGTGAGCAGTTCTTC
- TRBJ2-5 - TRBV5-6 15 CASSLATGGPETQYF TGTGCCAGCAGCTTGGCAACAGGAGGTCCAGAGACCCAGTACTTC
- TRBJ2-2 - TRBV7-9 14 CASSLGTYTGELFF TGTGCCAGCAGCTTAGGGACATACACCGGGGAGCTGTTTTTT
- TRBJ1-2 - TRBV19 15 CASSIQGEANYGYTF TGTGCCAGTAGTATCCAGGGCGAAGCTAACTATGGCTACACCTTC
TRBD2 TRBJ2-3 - TRBV19 16 CASRRTSGRNRDTQYF TGTGCCAGTAGACGGACTAGCGGGAGGAATCGCGATACGCAGTATTTT
- TRBJ2-7 - TRBV5-1 11 CASSTEGQQYF TGCGCCAGCAGCACGGAGGGCCAGCAGTACTTC
- TRBJ1-6 - TRBV6-5 15 CASSYGGRIGSPLHF TGTGCCAGCAGTTACGGGGGTCGGATAGGTTCACCCCTCCACTTT
- TRBJ1-6 - TRBV4-1 17 CASSQFVRTADNSPLHF TGCGCCAGCAGCCAGTTCGTGAGGACGGCCGATAATTCACCCCTCCACTTT
- TRBJ1-5 once TRBV19 13 CASSLGRGRAQHF TGTGCCAGTAGTCTGGGGCGGGGGAGGGCCCAGCATTTT
- TRBJ2-1 - TRBV5-1 16 CASSLAGSNSYNEQFF TGCGCCAGCAGCTTGGCCGGGAGTAACTCCTACAATGAGCAGTTCTTC
- TRBJ2-5 - TRBV28 15 CASSLPPGFQETQYF TGTGCCAGCAGTTTACCCCCGGGGTTCCAAGAGACCCAGTACTTC
TRBD1 TRBJ2-1 - TRBV5-1 13 CASSPGTGTGQFF TGCGCCAGCAGCCCGGGGACAGGGACGGGGCAGTTCTTC
- TRBJ2-7 - TRBV9 14 CASSPRRWGYEQYF TGTGCCAGCAGCCCCCGGAGGTGGGGTTACGAGCAGTACTTC
TRBD2 TRBJ2-1 - TRBV5-6 14 CASSLGLAIRGKFF TGTGCCAGCAGCTTGGGACTAGCGATTCGAGGGAAGTTCTTC
TRBD1 TRBJ2-1 - TRBV27 18 CASSLSGQGAKGYNEQFF TGTGCCAGCAGTTTATCGGGACAGGGGGCCAAGGGGTACAATGAGCAGTTCTTC
- TRBJ2-6 few TRBV28 21 CASSLWAPSRKGASGANVLTF TGTGCCAGCAGTTTATGGGCGCCCTCTAGAAAGGGCGCCTCTGGGGCCAACGTCCTGACTTTC
TRBD1 TRBJ1-2 - TRBV7-2 16 CASSLGGQGSSYGYTF TGTGCCAGCAGCTTAGGGGGACAGGGATCGTCCTATGGCTACACCTTC
- TRBJ1-3 - TRBV9 16 CASSVDPVVDGNTIYF TGTGCCAGCAGCGTAGACCCGGTGGTTGATGGAAACACCATATATTTT
- TRBJ1-2 - TRBV28 13 CASSPVGTGGYTF TGTGCCAGCAGCCCGGTGGGGACTGGTGGCTACACCTTC
TRBD1 TRBJ1-1 - TRBV5-1 15 CASSRAGGTNTEAFF TGCGCCAGCAGCCGGGCAGGGGGTACGAACACTGAAGCTTTCTTT
TRBD1 TRBJ2-7 once TRBV30 14 CTWSVSGGTGEQYF TGTACCTGGAGTGTCTCAGGGGGAACGGGTGAGCAGTACTTC
TRBD1 TRBJ2-7 - TRBV14 13 CASSPTRQGLSNF TGTGCCAGCAGCCCCACTCGACAGGGTTTGAGTAACTTC
TRBD1 TRBJ2-5 - TRBV10-2 13 CASDRGRRETQYF TGCGCCAGTGACAGGGGGCGGCGAGAGACCCAGTACTTC
- TRBJ2-5 once TRBV2 15 CASNPGGSVQETQYF TGTGCCAGCAACCCCGGAGGGAGCGTACAAGAGACCCAGTACTTC
- TRBJ2-5 - TRBV6-5 13 CASSYRGQETQYF TGTGCCAGCAGTTACCGGGGCCAAGAGACCCAGTACTTC
- TRBJ1-2 - TRBV2 12 CATTGRNYGYTF TGTGCCACCACGGGACGTAACTATGGCTACACCTTC
- TRBJ2-7 - TRBV4-1 14 CASSQVFRRYEQYF TGCGCCAGCAGCCAAGTCTTCCGGAGGTACGAGCAGTACTTC
- TRBJ1-2 - TRBV10-1 13 CASSLAGSYGYTF TGCGCCAGCAGTCTGGCGGGCAGCTATGGCTACACCTTC
TRBD2 TRBJ2-7 - TRBV6-6 15 CASTSRYGEGYEQYF TGTGCCAGCACCTCCCGGTACGGGGAGGGCTACGAGCAGTACTTC
- TRBJ2-3 once TRBV10-3 14 CAIRLHDGADTQYF TGTGCCATCAGGCTTCACGACGGTGCAGATACGCAGTATTTT
- TRBJ2-2 - TRBV28 17 CASRRPLGGAGTGELFF TGTGCCAGCAGAAGACCACTTGGGGGGGCTGGGACCGGGGAGCTGTTTTTT
- TRBJ2-5 - TRBV7-9 14 CASIKGQGTKTQYF TGTGCCAGCATCAAGGGGCAGGGGACAAAGACCCAGTACTTC
- TRBJ2-7 - TRBV27 16 CASSLSFRGSFYEQYF TGTGCCAGCAGTTTATCATTCCGCGGGTCTTTCTACGAGCAGTACTTC
TRBD2 TRBJ2-1 - TRBV10-1 14 CASTGLAEYNEQFF TGCGCCAGCACGGGACTAGCTGAATACAATGAGCAGTTCTTC